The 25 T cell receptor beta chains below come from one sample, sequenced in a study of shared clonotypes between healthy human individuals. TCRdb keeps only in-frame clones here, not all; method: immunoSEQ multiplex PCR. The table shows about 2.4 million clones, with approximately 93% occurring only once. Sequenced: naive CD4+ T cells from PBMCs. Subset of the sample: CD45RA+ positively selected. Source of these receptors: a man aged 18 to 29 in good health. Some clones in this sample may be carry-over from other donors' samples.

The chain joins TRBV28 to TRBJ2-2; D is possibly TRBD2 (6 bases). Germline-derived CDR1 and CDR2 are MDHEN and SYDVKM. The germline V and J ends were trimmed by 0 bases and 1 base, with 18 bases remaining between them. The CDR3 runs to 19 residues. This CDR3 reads CASSLWVLVNGRNTGELFF. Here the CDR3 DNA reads TGTGCCAGCAGTTTATGGGTCTTGGTTAACGGGAGGAACACCGGGGAGCTGTTTTTT.

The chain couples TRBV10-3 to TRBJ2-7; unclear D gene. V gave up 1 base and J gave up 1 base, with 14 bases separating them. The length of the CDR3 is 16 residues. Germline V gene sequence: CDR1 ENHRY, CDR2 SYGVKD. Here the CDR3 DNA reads TGTGCCATCAGTGAGTGGAAAGGTCAGGAGTCCTACGAGCAGTACTTC. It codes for CAISEWKGQESYEQYF.

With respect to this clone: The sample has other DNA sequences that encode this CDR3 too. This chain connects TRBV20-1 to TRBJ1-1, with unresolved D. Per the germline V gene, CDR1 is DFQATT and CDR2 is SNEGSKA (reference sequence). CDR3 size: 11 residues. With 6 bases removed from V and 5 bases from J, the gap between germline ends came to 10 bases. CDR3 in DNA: TGCAGTGCCGCCAGAAGAACTGAAGCTTTCTTT. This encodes CSAARRTEAFF.

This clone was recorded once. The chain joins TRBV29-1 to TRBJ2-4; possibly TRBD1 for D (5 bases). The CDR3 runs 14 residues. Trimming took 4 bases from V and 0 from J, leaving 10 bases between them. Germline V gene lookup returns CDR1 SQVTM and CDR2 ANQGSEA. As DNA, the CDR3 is TGCAGCGTTGCAGGGAATTTAGCCAAAAACATTCAGTACTTC. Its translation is CSVAGNLAKNIQYF.

The CDR3 DNA reads TGTGCCAGCAGCCAACACAGGGATTCACCCCTCCACTTT. This encodes CASSQHRDSPLHF. The chain links TRBV6-5 to TRBJ1-6, with a possible D match to TRBD1 (6 bases). V was pared by 6 bases and J by 8 bases, with 11 bases between. The CDR3 sequence is 13 residues long. CDR1 is MNHEY, CDR2 SVGAGI, per germline.

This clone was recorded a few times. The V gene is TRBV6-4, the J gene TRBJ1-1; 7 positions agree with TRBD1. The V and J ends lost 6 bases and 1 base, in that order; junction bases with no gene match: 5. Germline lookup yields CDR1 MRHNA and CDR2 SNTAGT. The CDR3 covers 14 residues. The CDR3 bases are TGTGCCAGCAGGCCGACAGGGCGGAACACTGAAGCTTTCTTT. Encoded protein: CASRPTGRNTEAFF.

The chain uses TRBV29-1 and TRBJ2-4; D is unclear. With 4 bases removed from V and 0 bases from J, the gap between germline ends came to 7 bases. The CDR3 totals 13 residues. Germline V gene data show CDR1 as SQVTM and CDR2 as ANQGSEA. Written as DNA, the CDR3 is TGCAGCGTTGGACACCTAGCCAAAAACATTCAGTACTTC. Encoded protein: CSVGHLAKNIQYF. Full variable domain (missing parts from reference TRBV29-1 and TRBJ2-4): SAVISQKPSRDICQRGTSLTIQCQVDSQVTMMFWYRQQPGQSLTLIATANQGSEATYESGFVIDKFPISRPNLTFSTLTVSNMSPEDSSIYLCSVGHLAKNIQYFGAGTRLSVL.

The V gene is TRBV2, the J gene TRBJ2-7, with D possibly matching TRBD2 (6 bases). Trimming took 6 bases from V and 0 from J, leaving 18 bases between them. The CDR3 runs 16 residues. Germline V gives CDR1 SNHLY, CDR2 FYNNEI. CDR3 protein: CASRSDQPGDSYEQYF. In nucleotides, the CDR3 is TGTGCCAGCAGGAGCGACCAGCCGGGAGACTCCTACGAGCAGTACTTC.

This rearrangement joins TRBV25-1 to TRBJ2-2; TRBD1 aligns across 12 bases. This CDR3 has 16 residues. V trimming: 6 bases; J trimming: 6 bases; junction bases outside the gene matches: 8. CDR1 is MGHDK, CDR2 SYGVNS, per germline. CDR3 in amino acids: CASRGQGAISAGELFF. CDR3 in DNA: TGTGCCAGCAGGGGACAGGGGGCAATTTCAGCCGGGGAGCTGTTTTTT.

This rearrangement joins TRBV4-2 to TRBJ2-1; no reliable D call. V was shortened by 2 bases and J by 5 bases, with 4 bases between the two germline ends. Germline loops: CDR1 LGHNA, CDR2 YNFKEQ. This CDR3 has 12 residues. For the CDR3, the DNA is TGTGCCAGCAGCCAACAGAACAATGAGCAGTTCTTC. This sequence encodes CASSQQNNEQFF.

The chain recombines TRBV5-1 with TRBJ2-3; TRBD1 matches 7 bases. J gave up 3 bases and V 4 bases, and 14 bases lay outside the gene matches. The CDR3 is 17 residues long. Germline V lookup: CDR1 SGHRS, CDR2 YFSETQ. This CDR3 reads CASSRRWDSQATDTQYF. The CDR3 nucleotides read TGCGCCAGCAGCAGACGGTGGGACAGCCAGGCGACAGATACGCAGTATTTT.

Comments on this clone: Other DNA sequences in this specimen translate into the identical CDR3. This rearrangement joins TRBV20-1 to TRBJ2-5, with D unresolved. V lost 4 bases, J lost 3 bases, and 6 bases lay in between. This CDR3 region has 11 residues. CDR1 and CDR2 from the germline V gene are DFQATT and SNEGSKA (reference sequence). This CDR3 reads CSATGEETQYF. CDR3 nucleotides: TGCAGTGCTACCGGAGAAGAGACCCAGTACTTC.

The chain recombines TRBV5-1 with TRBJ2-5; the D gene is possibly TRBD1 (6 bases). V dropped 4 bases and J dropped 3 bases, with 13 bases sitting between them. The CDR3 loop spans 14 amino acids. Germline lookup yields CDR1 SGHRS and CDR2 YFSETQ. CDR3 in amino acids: CASSTASGEETQYF. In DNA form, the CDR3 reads TGCGCCAGCAGCACGGCTTCAGGGGAAGAGACCCAGTACTTC.

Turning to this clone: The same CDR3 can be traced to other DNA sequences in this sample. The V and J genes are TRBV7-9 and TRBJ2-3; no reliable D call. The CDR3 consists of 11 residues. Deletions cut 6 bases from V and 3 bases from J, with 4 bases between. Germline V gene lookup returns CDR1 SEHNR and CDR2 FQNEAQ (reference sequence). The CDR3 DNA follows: TGTGCCAGCAGTCCTACAGATACGCAGTATTTT. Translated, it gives CASSPTDTQYF.

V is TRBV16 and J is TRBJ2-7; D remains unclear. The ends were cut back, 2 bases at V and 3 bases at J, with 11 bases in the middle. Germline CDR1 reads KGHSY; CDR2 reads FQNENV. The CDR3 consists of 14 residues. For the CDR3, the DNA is TGTGCCAGCAGCCAACCCGCTAGGTACTACGAGCAGTACTTC. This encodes CASSQPARYYEQYF.

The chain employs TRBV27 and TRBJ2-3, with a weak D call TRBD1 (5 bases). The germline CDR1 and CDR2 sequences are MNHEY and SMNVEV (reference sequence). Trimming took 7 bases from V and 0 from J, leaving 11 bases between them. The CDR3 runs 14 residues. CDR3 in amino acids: CASTRVPSTDTQYF. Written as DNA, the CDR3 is TGTGCCAGCACCAGGGTACCCAGCACAGATACGCAGTATTTT.

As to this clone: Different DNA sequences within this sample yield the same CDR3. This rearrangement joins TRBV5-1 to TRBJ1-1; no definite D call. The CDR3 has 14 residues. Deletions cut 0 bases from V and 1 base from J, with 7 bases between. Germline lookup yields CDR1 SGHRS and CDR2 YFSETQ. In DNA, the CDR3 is TGCGCCAGCAGCTTGGGCGGATCGAACACTGAAGCTTTCTTT. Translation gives CASSLGGSNTEAFF. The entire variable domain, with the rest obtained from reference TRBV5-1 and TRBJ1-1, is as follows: KAGVTQTPRYLIKTRGQQVTLSCSPISGHRSVSWYQQTPGQGLQFLFEYFSETQRNKGNFPGRFSGRQFSNSRSEMNVSTLELGDSALYLCASSLGGSNTEAFFGQGTRLTVV.

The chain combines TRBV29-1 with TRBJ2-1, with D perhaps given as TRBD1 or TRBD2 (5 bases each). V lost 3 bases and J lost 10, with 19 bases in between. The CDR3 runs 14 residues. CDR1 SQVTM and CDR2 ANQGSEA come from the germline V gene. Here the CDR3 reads CSVEIRGGRAEQFF. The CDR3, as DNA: TGCAGCGTTGAGATTCGGGGCGGGCGGGCGGAGCAGTTCTTC.

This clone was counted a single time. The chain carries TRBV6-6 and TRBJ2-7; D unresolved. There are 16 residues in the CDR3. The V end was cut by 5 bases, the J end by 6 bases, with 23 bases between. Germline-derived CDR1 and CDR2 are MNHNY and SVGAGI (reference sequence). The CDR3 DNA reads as TGTGCCAGCAGTGTAATCCGGGCCAGCCCCTTACCCGAGCAGTACTTC. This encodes CASSVIRASPLPEQYF.

In DNA form, the CDR3 reads TGCAGCGTTGAGGCAGTCCAAGAGACCCAGTACTTC. It translates to CSVEAVQETQYF. This chain joins TRBV29-1 and TRBJ2-5; no clear D gene. V was clipped by 3 bases and J by 1 base, with 6 bases between them. Per germline, CDR1 SQVTM and CDR2 ANQGSEA. The CDR3 runs 12 residues. Together with reference TRBV29-1 and TRBJ2-5, the CDR3 gives the full variable domain: SAVISQKPSRDICQRGTSLTIQCQVDSQVTMMFWYRQQPGQSLTLIATANQGSEATYESGFVIDKFPISRPNLTFSTLTVSNMSPEDSSIYLCSVEAVQETQYFGPGTRLLVL.

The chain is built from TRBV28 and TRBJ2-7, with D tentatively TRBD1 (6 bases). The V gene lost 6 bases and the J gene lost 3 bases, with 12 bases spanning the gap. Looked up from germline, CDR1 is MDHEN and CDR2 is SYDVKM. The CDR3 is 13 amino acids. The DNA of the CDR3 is TGTGCCAGCAGAACACAGGGATTCTACGAGCAGTACTTC. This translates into CASRTQGFYEQYF. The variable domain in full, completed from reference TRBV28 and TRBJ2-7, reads DVKVTQSSRYLVKRTGEKVFLECVQDMDHENMFWYRQDPGLGLRLIYFSYDVKMKEKGDIPEGYSVSREKKERFSLILESASTNQTSMYLCASRTQGFYEQYFGPGTRLTVT.

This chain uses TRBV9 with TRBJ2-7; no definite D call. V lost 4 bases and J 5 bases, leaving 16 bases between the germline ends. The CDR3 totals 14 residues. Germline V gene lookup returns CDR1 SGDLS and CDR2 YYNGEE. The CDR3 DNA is TGTGCCAGCAGCTCCCGGACCGCAAAGGACGAGCAGTACTTC. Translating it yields CASSSRTAKDEQYF.

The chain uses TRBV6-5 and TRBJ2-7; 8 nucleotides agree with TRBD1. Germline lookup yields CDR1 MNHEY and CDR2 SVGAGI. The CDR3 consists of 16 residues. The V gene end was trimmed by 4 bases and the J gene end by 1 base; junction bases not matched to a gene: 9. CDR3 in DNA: TGTGCCAGCAGTTCCTTACGGACAGGGAGGTCCTACGAGCAGTACTTC. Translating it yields CASSSLRTGRSYEQYF.

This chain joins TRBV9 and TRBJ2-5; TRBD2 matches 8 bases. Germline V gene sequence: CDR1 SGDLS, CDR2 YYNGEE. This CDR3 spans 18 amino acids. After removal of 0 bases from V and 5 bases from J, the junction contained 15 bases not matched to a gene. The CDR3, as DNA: TGTGCCAGCAGCGTAGCAACCAGCGGGAGCCGAATTGGGGAGACCCAGTACTTC. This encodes CASSVATSGSRIGETQYF.

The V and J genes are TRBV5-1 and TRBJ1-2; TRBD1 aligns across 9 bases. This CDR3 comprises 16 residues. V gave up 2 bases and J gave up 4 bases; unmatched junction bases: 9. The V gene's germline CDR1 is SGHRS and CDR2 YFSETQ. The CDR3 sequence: CASSLSSGTGPYGYTF. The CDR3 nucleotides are TGCGCCAGCAGCTTATCCTCCGGGACAGGGCCCTATGGCTACACCTTC.